This record concerns one T cell receptor beta chain sequence. This clonotype was seen repeatedly, ten times or more. Its specific antigen is unknown. No much larger clone exists at a distance of one base, and base qualities are not known. Including the terminal cysteine and phenylalanine, the CDR3 comprises 13 residues. CDR3 DNA is the only sequence kept; it has 39 bases, read in frame from the first base. The V and J ends are trimmed by 3 bases and 1 base, leaving 7 bases between them. The source of the sample is a study listed by TCRdb under 2016. Libraries were prepared through RT-PCR. The reads were generated on an Illumina MiSeq. TCRdb itself trimmed the public reads at Q25 with fastp, ran MiXCR and retained productive beta chains. Each CDR3 protein appears once, grouped with its most common genes and DNA. This sample gives about 700,000 distinct CDR3 sequences in total; 11% to 15% of them show up just once. The ten top clones hold 3.6% of the sample.

The source of this sequence is a female donor in good health, serving as a healthy control. Recombination joined TRBV12-3 or TRBV12-4 with TRBJ2-7, with the D gene not confidently named. Sequenced sample: memory CD4+ T cells from blood. The DNA sequence is given as TGTGCCAGCAGTTTGGCGGCGTCCTACGAGCAGTACTTC. This is translated as CASSLAASYEQYF.